This T cell receptor (beta chain) was observed in a study of cytotoxic CD8 clonotypes in ibrutinib-treated CLL. The repertoire was sequenced with immunoSEQ multiplex PCR; TCRdb's copy has only in-frame clones and lacks some. Of 300,000 or so clones listed, about 61% are singletons. Overall study results and limits: T-cell clonality at baseline went above that of age-matched healthy donors and rose and fell with circulating CD8+ T-cell counts.

Points on this clone: Its antigen is still unknown.

The germline V gene encodes CDR1 MDHEN and CDR2 SYDVKM. V was trimmed by 7 bases and J by 4 bases, leaving 17 bases between them. This CDR3 region has 14 residues. The chain is built from TRBV28 and TRBJ2-7; a possible D gene is TRBD1 (6 bases). The receptor was isolated from a human donor with chronic lymphocytic leukemia. The source material was PBMCs, sampled after 36 months of ibrutinib treatment. The chain's CDR3 is CASTVQGKKYEQYF. The DNA for the CDR3 is TGTGCCAGCACCGTCCAGGGGAAGAAGTACGAGCAGTACTTC. The whole variable domain, remainder taken from reference TRBV28 and TRBJ2-7, is DVKVTQSSRYLVKRTGEKVFLECVQDMDHENMFWYRQDPGLGLRLIYFSYDVKMKEKGDIPEGYSVSREKKERFSLILESASTNQTSMYLCASTVQGKKYEQYFGPGTRLTVT.